What follows are 9 T cell receptor beta chains derived from one specimen sequenced in a study of blood T cell repertoires in COVID-19. Sequenced by immunoSEQ multiplex PCR; TCRdb stores in-frame clones only, minus some. The table shows 150,000 to 200,000 clones, with 86% occurring only once. Source material: peripheral blood. These receptors were taken from a man aged 45-65 years with active or convalescent COVID-19.

V gene TRBV6-4 combines with J gene TRBJ2-3, with D possibly being TRBD1 (7 bases). CDR1 and CDR2 (germline): MRHNA, SNTAGT. V lost 3 bases to trimming and J lost 3 bases, with 13 bases between them. The CDR3 sequence is 15 residues long. As DNA, the CDR3 is TGTGCCAGCAGTGAAGGGGCAGGGGGGACAGATACGCAGTATTTT. Translation gives CASSEGAGGTDTQYF.

A single count supports this clone. The chain couples TRBV9 to TRBJ1-3; D might be TRBD1 (6 bases). This CDR3 has 15 residues. V was shortened by 0 bases and J by 4 bases, with 11 bases between the two germline ends. The germline V gene has CDR1 SGDLS and CDR2 YYNGEE. The CDR3 DNA is TGTGCCAGCAGCGTAGAGGACGGGACAGGAAACACCATATATTTT. As protein: CASSVEDGTGNTIYF.

The chain combines TRBV7-2 with TRBJ1-1; 8 bases agree with TRBD1. The CDR3 sequence is 16 residues long. CDR1 and CDR2 (germline): SGHTA, FQGNSA. V trimming: 5 bases; J trimming: 5 bases; junction bases outside the gene matches: 13. The CDR3 DNA sequence: TGTGCCAGCAGCAAAACAGGGGGGAGCTTGTGGACTGAAGCTTTCTTT. Translating it yields CASSKTGGSLWTEAFF.

The V and J genes are TRBV5-4 and TRBJ2-1; TRBD2 agrees at 7 bases. The CDR3 sequence is 16 residues long. V gave up 0 bases and J gave up 4 bases; unmatched junction bases: 7. CDR1 is SGHNT and CDR2 is YYREEE in the germline V gene (reference sequence). CDR3 bases: TGTGCCAGCAGCTTGGTAGGCCCTAGCGGTTACAATGAGCAGTTCTTC. It yields the protein CASSLVGPSGYNEQFF. Looking up the rest from reference TRBV5-4 and TRBJ2-1 gives the full variable domain: ETGVTQSPTHLIKTRGQQVTLRCSSQSGHNTVSWYQQALGQGPQFIFQYYREEENGRGNFPPRFSGLQFPNYSSELNVNALELDDSALYLCASSLVGPSGYNEQFFGPGTRLTVL.

This chain uses TRBV2 with TRBJ1-5; TRBD1 is a possible D gene (6 bases). The germline gives CDR1 SNHLY, CDR2 FYNNEI. Trimming cost V 6 bases and J 3 bases, with 12 bases left between them. The CDR3 runs 14 residues. CDR3 protein: CASSSDRNNQPQHF. Here the CDR3 DNA reads TGTGCCAGCAGCTCGGACAGAAACAATCAGCCCCAGCATTTT.

This chain links TRBV19 with TRBJ2-1; tentative D call: TRBD1 (5 bases). Trimming took 10 bases from V and 10 from J, leaving 20 bases between them. There are 13 residues in the CDR3. Germline V gene sequence: CDR1 LNHDA, CDR2 SQIVND (reference sequence). CDR3 sequence reads: CATILWGVLEQFF. The CDR3 coding sequence is TGTGCCACCATCCTCTGGGGCGTATTAGAGCAGTTCTTC.

The chain combines TRBV18 with TRBJ2-7, with TRBD1 identical over 9 bases. Germline CDR1 reads KGHSH; CDR2 reads LQKENI. The CDR3 sequence is 15 residues long. V shed 2 bases and J 2 bases; nucleotides not matched to a gene: 4. In nucleotides, the CDR3 is TGTGCCAGCTCACCAACCGGGACAGGGACCTACGAGCAGTACTTC. Protein sequence: CASSPTGTGTYEQYF.

The chain has TRBV4-1 and TRBJ2-7; 7 bases agree with TRBD1. Germline V CDR1 and CDR2: MGHRA, YSYEKL. The CDR3 loop spans 13 amino acids. The junction had 5 bases not matched to a gene; V was cut back by 2 bases and J by 7 bases. The CDR3 nucleotides are TGCGCCAGCAGCCAACCCGGGACAGCTGAGCAGTACTTC. Its protein product is CASSQPGTAEQYF.

The chain combines TRBV21-1 with TRBJ2-1; no DNA check was done on the table's D call, TRBD2. TRBV21-1 is noted as a pseudogene. CDR3 length: 16 residues. The CDR3 here is CASSRKTSRPNNEQFF. The CDR3 bases are TGTGCCAGCAGCAGAAAGACTAGCCGTCCAAACAATGAGCAGTTCTTC.